This TCR beta chain originates from a study of blood T cell repertoires in COVID-19. Study-level information: The United States, Italy and Spain were the sources of the acute and convalescent COVID-19 samples. T cells, B-cell-depleted T cells, or PBMCs provided the cDNA or gDNA that served as material.

V gave up 3 bases and J gave up 0 bases, with 12 bases separating them. The germline V gene has CDR1 DFQATT and CDR2 SNEGSKA (reference sequence). There are 14 residues in the CDR3. Assay: immunoSEQ multiplex PCR; the TCRdb copy retains only in-frame clones and omits some. Seen here are over 200,000 clones, around 84% observed once, and the top ten hold 15% to 20%. Sequenced material: peripheral blood. The sequence derives from a woman of 80 years or more with active or convalescent COVID-19. The chain employs TRBV20-1 and TRBJ2-7; weak D call: TRBD2 (5 bases). The CDR3 bases are TGCAGTGCTAGTAGGGCCACTAGCTCCTACGAGCAGTACTTC. Its translation: CSASRATSSYEQYF.